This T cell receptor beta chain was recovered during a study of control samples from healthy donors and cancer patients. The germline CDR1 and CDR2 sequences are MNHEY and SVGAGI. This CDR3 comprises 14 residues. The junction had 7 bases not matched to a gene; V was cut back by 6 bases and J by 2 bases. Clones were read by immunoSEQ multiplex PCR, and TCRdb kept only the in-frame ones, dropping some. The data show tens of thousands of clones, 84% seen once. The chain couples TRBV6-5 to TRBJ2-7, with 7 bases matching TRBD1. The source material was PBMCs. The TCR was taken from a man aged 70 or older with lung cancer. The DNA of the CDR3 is TGTGCCAGCAGCAAGGGGGCCGGGCCCTACGAGCAGTACTTC. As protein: CASSKGAGPYEQYF.